One sample yielded the 25 T cell receptor beta chains listed below, sequenced in a study of T cell responses to AZD1222 COVID-19 vaccine. Libraries were prepared by immunoSEQ multiplex PCR; TCRdb keeps only in-frame clonotypes and omits some of them. This table has 140,000 to 150,000 clones, approximately 85% appearing once. The sequenced sample was peripheral blood, obtained on day 0 of MenACWY control vaccination. These TCRs come from an adult in good health.

The chain's CDR3 is CASKGSHTGDEKLFF. The CDR3 DNA follows: TGTGCCAGCAAAGGGAGCCATACCGGGGATGAAAAACTGTTTTTT. The chain links TRBV18 to TRBJ1-4; no reliable D call. Trimming removed 8 bases at V and 6 bases at J, with 19 bases between. Looked up from germline, CDR1 is KGHSH and CDR2 is LQKENI. CDR3 length: 15 amino acids.

The gene calls are TRBV4-2 and TRBJ2-1, with 8 nucleotides matching TRBD2. The ends lost 0 bases at V and 7 bases at J; junction bases unmatched: 8. Germline CDR1 reads LGHNA; CDR2 reads YNFKEQ. This CDR3 comprises 16 residues. The DNA of the CDR3 is TGTGCCAGCAGCCAAGACCGGGGGGGCGAGGTGAATGAGCAGTTCTTC. As protein: CASSQDRGGEVNEQFF.

This rearrangement joins TRBV10-3 to TRBJ1-3, with D possibly being TRBD1 (5 bases). CDR1 and CDR2 from the germline V gene are ENHRY and SYGVKD. Trimming took 3 bases from V and 7 from J, leaving 10 bases between them. The CDR3 has 13 residues. As DNA, the CDR3 is TGTGCCATCAGTGACGGGGGACCCAACACCATATATTTT. This gives the protein CAISDGGPNTIYF.

The DNA of the CDR3 is TGTGCCAGCATCCCCGACAGAAAAAGTTATAGCAATCAGCCCCAGCATTTT. This gives the protein CASIPDRKSYSNQPQHF. The chain combines TRBV2 with TRBJ1-5, with a weak D call TRBD1 (5 bases). The CDR3 sequence is 17 residues long. The germline CDR1 and CDR2 sequences are SNHLY and FYNNEI. Trimming left V 7 bases short and J 0 bases short, with 19 bases between.

This clone was seen only once. The rearrangement links TRBV7-9 to TRBJ2-7; D not resolved. Trimming shortened V by 0 bases and J by 2 bases, and 11 bases separated the two germline ends. The CDR3 is 15 amino acids. CDR1 and CDR2 from the germline V gene are SEHNR and FQNEAQ (reference sequence). CDR3: CASSLAAQSPYEQYF. DNA for the CDR3: TGTGCCAGCAGCTTAGCGGCGCAGAGTCCCTACGAGCAGTACTTC.

About this clone: The germline gene is not matched at one end of the junction; a read error may be the cause. The chain recombines TRBV5-6 with TRBJ1-4; maybe TRBD1 (5 bases). The germline V gene encodes CDR1 SGHDT and CDR2 YYEEEE. The CDR3 has 15 residues. The CDR3 sequence: CASSLPGPFNEELFF. For the CDR3, the DNA is TGTGCCAGCAGCTTACCGGGACCGTTTAATGAAGAACTGTTTTTT.

The chain carries TRBV5-5 and TRBJ2-1; 8 bases fit TRBD2. With 0 bases clipped from V and 3 bases from J, the junction kept 5 bases outside the gene matches. Looked up from germline, CDR1 is SGHKS and CDR2 is YYEKEE (reference sequence). The length of the CDR3 is 16 residues. This CDR3 reads CASSLEGLDIYNEQFF. The CDR3 DNA sequence: TGTGCCAGCAGCTTGGAGGGACTAGATATCTACAATGAGCAGTTCTTC.

This clone appeared a few times. The chain uses TRBV7-3 and TRBJ2-7; D perhaps matches TRBD2 (7 bases). Germline loops: CDR1 SGHTA, CDR2 FQGTGA. The CDR3 runs to 14 residues. Trimming pared 4 bases from V and 6 bases from J, leaving 16 bases between. The CDR3 nucleotides read TGTGCCAGCAGCTCCCATGGGGGGGGCTTCGAGCAGTACTTC. Its translation: CASSSHGGGFEQYF. The variable domain in full, completed from reference TRBV7-3 and TRBJ2-7, reads GAGVSQTPSNKVTEKGKYVELRCDPISGHTALYWYRQSLGQGPEFLIYFQGTGAADDSGLPNDRFFAVRPEGSVSTLKIQRTERGDSAVYLCASSSHGGGFEQYFGPGTRLTVT.

This clone was seen only once. V and J are TRBV29-1 and TRBJ2-2; no clear D gene. The CDR3 totals 12 residues. The germline V gene has CDR1 SQVTM and CDR2 ANQGSEA. Trimming left V 6 bases short and J 7 bases short, with 12 bases between. The CDR3 nucleotides read TGCAGCGTCTGGACCCAAGGCGGGGAGCTGTTTTTT. It is translated as CSVWTQGGELFF.

CDR3: CASSTGGAHEQYV. Written as DNA, the CDR3 is TGTGCCAGCAGCACAGGGGGGGCCCACGAGCAGTACGTC. The chain employs TRBV21-1 and TRBJ2-7. TRBV21-1 is shown as a pseudogene. There are 13 residues in the CDR3.

V and J are TRBV6-9 and TRBJ1-5; the D gene is possibly TRBD1 (5 bases). The CDR3 extends over 15 amino acids. The V and J ends lost 7 bases and 5 bases respectively, with 18 bases between them. The germline V gene has CDR1 MNHGY and CDR2 SVAAGI. This CDR3 is CASIHPPQGHQPQHF. Written as DNA, the CDR3 is TGTGCCAGCATCCACCCTCCCCAGGGTCATCAGCCCCAGCATTTT.

The rearrangement links TRBV6-5 to TRBJ1-2, with D maybe TRBD1 (6 bases). The ends were cut back, 0 bases at V and 8 bases at J, with 13 bases in the middle. This CDR3 region has 14 residues. Germline V gene lookup returns CDR1 MNHEY and CDR2 SVGAGI. The CDR3, as DNA: TGTGCCAGCAGTTACTCAGAAGGGGGGCAAGGCTACACCTTC. Encoded protein: CASSYSEGGQGYTF.

This chain uses TRBV11-2 with TRBJ2-2; weak D call: TRBD1 (6 bases). This CDR3 region has 17 residues. Germline V gives CDR1 SGHAT, CDR2 FQNNGV. V gave up 1 base and J gave up 1 base, with 13 bases separating them. The CDR3 DNA reads TGTGCCAGCAGCTTAGTAATCGGCAGGGGGAACACCGGGGAGCTGTTTTTT. Translation gives CASSLVIGRGNTGELFF.

The CDR3: CASSQDPAGLEGYTF. As DNA, the CDR3 is TGTGCCAGCAGCCAAGATCCTGCAGGGCTTGAGGGCTACACCTTC. The chain is built from TRBV3-1 (or the pseudogene TRBV3-2) and TRBJ1-2, with TRBD1 as a possible D gene (5 bases). CDR1 and CDR2 (germline): LGHDT, YNNKEL (reference sequence). The CDR3 runs to 15 residues. V dropped 0 bases and J dropped 8 bases, with 16 bases sitting between them.

The chain has TRBV13 and TRBJ2-2; the match to TRBD2 covers 10 bases. Germline assignment: CDR1 PRHDT and CDR2 FYEKMQ (reference sequence). Unmatched junction bases numbered 9, after V lost 5 bases and J lost 6 bases. CDR3 size: 16 residues. The CDR3 coding sequence is TGTGCCAGCAGCCGCCCTAGCGGGGGTCCCGCCGGGGAGCTGTTTTTT. Translating gives CASSRPSGGPAGELFF.

J is TRBJ2-5 and V is TRBV14; 7 bases are shared with TRBD1. The CDR3 runs 15 residues. V trimming: 3 bases; J trimming: 4 bases; junction bases outside the gene matches: 8. Germline V gives CDR1 SGHDN, CDR2 FVKESK. CDR3 sequence (DNA): TGTGCCAGCAGCCACCGACAGGGAATAGGAGAGACCCAGTACTTC. It encodes CASSHRQGIGETQYF.

The rearrangement joins TRBV7-9 to TRBJ2-3; D might be TRBD2 (7 bases). This CDR3 is built from 14 residues. V lost 4 bases, J lost 1 base, and 9 bases lay in between. Germline CDR1 is SEHNR and CDR2 is FQNEAQ (reference sequence). CDR3 sequence (DNA): TGTGCCAGCAGCTCCGGGGGGCGCACAGATACGCAGTATTTT. This encodes CASSSGGRTDTQYF.

V usage is TRBV5-6 and J usage is TRBJ1-6, with 9 bases identical to TRBD1. The trim removed 3 bases at V and 6 bases at J, leaving 1 base unmatched. This CDR3 is built from 14 residues. Germline V gene data show CDR1 as SGHDT and CDR2 as YYEEEE. The CDR3 here is CASSSGQGNSPLHF. Written as DNA, the CDR3 is TGTGCCAGCAGCTCGGGACAGGGTAATTCACCCCTCCACTTT.

This chain uses TRBV30 with TRBJ1-6; D possibly corresponds to TRBD1 (5 bases). Germline CDR1 GTSNPN, CDR2 SVGIG (reference sequence). Trimming took off 2 bases at V and 6 bases at J, with 20 bases between the two ends. The CDR3 consists of 17 residues. The CDR3 DNA reads TGTGCCTGGAGTCGGGGGGTAGTAGGCGATAGTAATTCACCCCTCCACTTT. Translation: CAWSRGVVGDSNSPLHF.

V usage is TRBV29-1 and J usage is TRBJ2-5, with D uncertain. Germline CDR1 SQVTM, CDR2 ANQGSEA. Trimming left V 7 bases short and J 1 base short, with 10 bases between. This CDR3 contains 12 residues. Here the CDR3 reads CSAGVLQETQYF. The DNA of the CDR3 is TGCAGCGCTGGGGTACTCCAAGAGACCCAGTACTTC.

This rearrangement joins TRBV21-1 to TRBJ1-4; TRBD1 reflects the table's D call only, with no check against the DNA. TRBV21-1 is a pseudogene locus. The CDR3 has 16 amino acids. The CDR3, as DNA: TGTGCCAGCAGCCGAGACAGGGGCGAAACTAATGAAAAACTGTTTTTT. This codes for CASSRDRGETNEKLFF.

The rearrangement links TRBV11-2 to TRBJ2-7; D gene unclear. Germline values: CDR1 SGHAT, CDR2 FQNNGV. Deletions cut 4 bases from V and 5 bases from J, with 18 bases between. CDR3 length equals 15 residues. In DNA form, the CDR3 reads TGTGCCAGCAGCTCCTCTCTGTCCTTTGGGGACGAGCAGTACGTC. Protein: CASSSSLSFGDEQYV.

The CDR3 loop is CASSPDDNEQFF. Written as DNA, the CDR3 is TGTGCCAGCAGCCCCGATGACAATGAGCAGTTCTTC. V is TRBV7-3 and J is TRBJ2-1; D gene uncertain. The CDR3 spans 12 residues. Germline values: CDR1 SGHTA, CDR2 FQGTGA. V gave up 5 bases and J gave up 5 bases, with 7 bases separating them. Drawing the rest from reference TRBV7-3 and TRBJ2-1, the complete variable domain is GAGVSQTPSNKVTEKGKYVELRCDPISGHTALYWYRQSLGQGPEFLIYFQGTGAADDSGLPNDRFFAVRPEGSVSTLKIQRTERGDSAVYLCASSPDDNEQFFGPGTRLTVL.

The table lists this clone with a count of one. The J gene is TRBJ2-5, the V gene TRBV9, with 14 bases lining up with TRBD2. The CDR3 covers 16 residues. Trimming cost V 4 bases and J 4 bases; bases outside gene matches: 6. The germline CDR1 and CDR2 sequences are SGDLS and YYNGEE. CDR3 sequence (DNA): TGTGCCAGCAGCCCTCGACTAGCGGGGGGGCTAGAGACCCAGTACTTC. Protein: CASSPRLAGGLETQYF.

The J gene is TRBJ2-1, the V gene TRBV3-1 (or the pseudogene TRBV3-2); 11 bases agree with TRBD2. CDR1 is LGHDT, CDR2 YNNKEL, per germline (reference sequence). The J segment lost 4 bases and the V segment lost 3 bases, leaving 5 bases of the junction unmatched. This CDR3 has 16 amino acids. The CDR3 is CASSHPASGGYNEQFF. In DNA form, the CDR3 reads TGTGCCAGCAGCCACCCCGCTAGCGGGGGGTACAATGAGCAGTTCTTC.